One and the same sample provided the 2 T cell receptor beta chains below, sequenced in a study of blood T cell repertoires in COVID-19. Here immunoSEQ multiplex PCR was the method, and the copy in TCRdb shows in-frame clones only, minus some. The sample lists 85,000 to 120,000 clones; approximately 88% were seen once. Input material: peripheral blood. The source is a human donor in a cohort sampled during active COVID-19.

The chain couples TRBV11-3 to TRBJ2-1; TRBD2 matches at 7 bases. After removal of 0 bases from V and 0 bases from J, the junction contained 5 bases not matched to a gene. The germline V gene encodes CDR1 SGHNT and CDR2 YENEEA. The CDR3 covers 17 residues. The CDR3 bases are TGTGCCAGCAGCTTAGATCCAGCGGGGAGCTCCTACAATGAGCAGTTCTTC. Translation: CASSLDPAGSSYNEQFF.

The rearrangement joins TRBV7-9 to TRBJ2-7; 12 bases fit TRBD2. This CDR3 is 14 amino acids long. The ends lost 8 bases at V and 7 bases at J; junction bases unmatched: 9. In germline, CDR1 is SEHNR, CDR2 FQNEAQ (reference sequence). Here the CDR3 reads CASGSRTSGEEQYF. In DNA, the CDR3 is TGTGCCAGCGGGTCGAGGACTAGCGGGGAAGAGCAGTACTTC. Filled out from reference TRBV7-9 and TRBJ2-7, the complete variable domain reads DTGVSQNPRHKITKRGQNVTFRCDPISEHNRLYWYRQTLGQGPEFLTYFQNEAQLEKSRLLSDRFSAERPKGSFSTLEIQRTEQGDSAMYLCASGSRTSGEEQYFGPGTRLTVT.